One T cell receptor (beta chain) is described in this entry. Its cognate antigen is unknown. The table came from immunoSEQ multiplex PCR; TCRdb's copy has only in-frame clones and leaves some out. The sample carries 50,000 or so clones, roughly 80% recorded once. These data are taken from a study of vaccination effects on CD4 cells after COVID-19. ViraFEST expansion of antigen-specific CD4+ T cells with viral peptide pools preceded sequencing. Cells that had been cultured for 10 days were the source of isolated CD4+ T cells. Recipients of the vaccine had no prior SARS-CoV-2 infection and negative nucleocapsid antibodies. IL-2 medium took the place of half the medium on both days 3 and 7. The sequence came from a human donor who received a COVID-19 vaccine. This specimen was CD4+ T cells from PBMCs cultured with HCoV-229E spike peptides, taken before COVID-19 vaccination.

In DNA, the CDR3 is TGTGCCAGCAGCGGACTAGCGGTCCAGCAAGAGACCCAGTACTTC. Its protein is CASSGLAVQQETQYF. The chain links TRBV6-5 to TRBJ2-5; TRBD2 aligns across 10 bases. The germline gives CDR1 MNHEY, CDR2 SVGAGI. The CDR3 covers 15 residues. V lost 6 bases, J lost 2 bases, and 6 bases stayed unmatched.